This T cell receptor beta chain was captured in a study of T cells in localized non-small cell lung cancer (dated by TCRdb to the early 2020s). Background on the whole study: The study examined T cell repertoires in hundreds of patients with early-stage NSCLC and compared tumors with uninvolved tumor-adjacent lungs. The cohort comprised a few hundred treatment-naïve NSCLC patients with resected, localized lung tumors. The mean age of the NSCLC patients was just over 65 years, with about 130 men and 110 or so women.

TCR beta CDR3 regions were sequenced from DNA using the immunoSEQ Assay. Under the source paper's analysis protocol: T cell density was computed as TCR beta template counts normalized to usable DNA estimated by amplifying housekeeping genes. Using the preseqR package, richness was estimated by extrapolating to 120,000 templates for tissue samples and 400,000 templates for PBMC samples. Clonality was taken to be one minus Pielou's evenness. Differential abundance testing on productive amino-acid clonotypes, with a minimum total count of 5 and an alpha of 0.1, was used to identify tissue-enriched TCRs. The Jaccard Index and the Morisita Overlap Index were used to measure how much the repertoires overlapped between compartments. GLIPH clustered TCR beta CDR3s with public tetramer-defined viral CDR3s; viral motifs required at least three viral sequences plus V-gene enrichment. TCRdb retrieved this table from immuneACCESS and kept in-frame rearrangements only. Not all clones are present; in checked studies, unresolved V genes account for under half, and no reason is known for the remainder. That table supplies the V and J calls and clone size; D and trimming were determined from the DNA. For this sample the table gives tens of thousands of clones, of which roughly nine tenths were detected only once. The leading ten clones occupy about 7% of the sample.

What the study reported, not specific to this receptor: Longer overall survival was associated with higher T cell density in blood, whereas shorter survival was associated with higher clonality in adjacent lung. Multi-region tumor sequencing was not performed, so intratumor heterogeneity could not be excluded. Uninvolved tumor-adjacent lung showed the highest T cell clonality, higher than tumor, which suggests more focused antigenic responses in the adjacent lung. A median of approximately 57 of the top 100 tumor clones were detected in paired uninvolved adjacent lung, and some 29 of these tumor clones were also found among the top 100 clones of the paired uninvolved adjacent lung. Because the study design was exploratory, TCR variables were selected using unadjusted p-values without false-discovery rate correction.

Trimming at the junction amounts to 8 bases on V and 4 bases on J, and the germline ends lie 13 bases apart. Via the germline V gene, CDR1 is SGHAT and CDR2 FQNNGV. Including cysteine and phenylalanine, the CDR3 has 13 amino acids. Only the CDR3 portion is preserved as DNA: 39 bases, with reading frame beginning at the first base. Remarks on this clone: Its antigen is unknown. The record has no base qualities; no much larger clone is one base away.

At diagnosis, tumor, uninvolved tumor-adjacent lung and peripheral blood were collected and then preserved as a mix of FFPE and fresh-frozen material. For TCR repertoire profiling, blood samples were analyzed as peripheral blood mononuclear cells. Here the sequenced sample was peripheral blood, taken before any cancer treatment. Recombination linked TRBV11-2 to TRBJ2-3, with the D segment possibly TRBD1 or TRBD2, each aligning over 6 bases. This TCR was sampled from a woman aged 18-49 years with stage III lung adenocarcinoma. The nucleotides read TGTGCCAGCTCTACGGGGGCCGCAGATACGCAGTATTTT. Its protein product is CASSTGAADTQYF.